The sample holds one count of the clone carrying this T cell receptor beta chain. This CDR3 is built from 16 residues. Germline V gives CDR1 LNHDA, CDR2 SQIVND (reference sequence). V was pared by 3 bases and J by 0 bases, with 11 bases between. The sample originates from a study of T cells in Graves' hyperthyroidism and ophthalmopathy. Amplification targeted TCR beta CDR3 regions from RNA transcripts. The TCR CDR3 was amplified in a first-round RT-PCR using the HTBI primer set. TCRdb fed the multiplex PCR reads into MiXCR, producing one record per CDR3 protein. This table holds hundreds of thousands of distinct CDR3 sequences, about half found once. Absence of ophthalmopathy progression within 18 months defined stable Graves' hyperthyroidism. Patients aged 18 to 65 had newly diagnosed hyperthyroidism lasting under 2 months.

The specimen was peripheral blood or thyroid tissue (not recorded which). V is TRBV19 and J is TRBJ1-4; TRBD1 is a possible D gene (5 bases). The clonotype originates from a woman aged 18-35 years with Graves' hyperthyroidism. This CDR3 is CASSMIGAATNEKLFF. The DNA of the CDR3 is TGTGCCAGTAGTATGATAGGGGCTGCAACTAATGAAAAACTGTTTTTT.